These T cell receptor beta chains were read from a single sample in a study of TIL therapy for anti-PD-1-resistant metastatic lung cancer. Sequenced by immunoSEQ multiplex PCR; TCRdb stores in-frame clones only, minus some. The data hold around 55,000 clones, with about 81% observed a single time. The sample was blood, taken at baseline. The origin of the receptors is a person between 25 and 80 years old with non-small cell lung cancer. The CDR3 runs from the conserved cysteine through the conserved F or W. The D gene is left open where the match is weak. Some rows have no size entry. The others give once, few or many, or a class for an expanded clone.

>-|TRBV7-9|TRBD2|TRBJ2-2
CASKVSSGMNTGELFF
TGTGCCAGCAAGGTATCTAGCGGGATGAACACCGGGGAGCTGTTTTTT
>-|TRBV7-9|-|TRBJ2-7
CASSLAGGPYEQYF
TGTGCCAGCAGCTTAGCAGGCGGACCCTACGAGCAGTACTTC
>-|TRBV7-2|-|TRBJ1-2
CASSLESPRYGYTF
TGTGCCAGCAGCTTAGAGTCCCCCCGTTATGGCTACACCTTC
>-|TRBV7-2|-|TRBJ2-3
CASRARVDTDTQYF
TGTGCCAGCAGGGCGCGGGTAGACACAGATACGCAGTATTTT
>once|TRBV7-3|-|TRBJ1-1
CASSLGSSNTEAFF
TGTGCCAGCAGCTTAGGTTCGTCTAACACTGAAGCTTTCTTT
>-|TRBV18|-|TRBJ1-2
CASSPREESNYGYTF
TGTGCCAGCTCACCACGGGAAGAGAGTAACTATGGCTACACCTTC
>-|TRBV5-1|TRBD2|TRBJ2-1
CASSLRLAAYNEQFF
TGCGCCAGCAGCCTTCGACTAGCGGCGTACAATGAGCAGTTCTTC
>-|TRBV6-2/TRBV6-3|-|TRBJ2-2
CASSYAGTGELFF
TGTGCCAGCAGTTACGCAGGCACCGGGGAGCTGTTTTTT
>-|TRBV7-2|TRBD1|TRBJ2-5
CASSSLIVGQGRETQYF
TGTGCCAGCAGCTCCCTAATTGTGGGACAGGGAAGGGAGACCCAGTACTTC
>once|TRBV29-1|-|TRBJ1-2
CSVSGTDYGYTF
TGCAGCGTTTCCGGGACCGACTATGGCTACACCTTC
>-|TRBV5-1|TRBD1|TRBJ2-1
CASSLAPGQGFDEQFF
TGCGCCAGCAGCTTGGCTCCGGGACAGGGGTTCGATGAGCAGTTCTTC
>-|TRBV30|-|TRBJ2-7
CAWSRPYEQYF
TGTGCCTGGAGCCGTCCGTACGAGCAGTACTTC